Reported below is one T cell receptor (beta chain). The target antigen is unknown. V was pared by 5 bases and J by 2 bases, with 6 bases of the junction left unmatched. The CDR3 loop spans 16 amino acids. Looked up from germline, CDR1 is LGHNA and CDR2 is YSLEER. The sample comes from a study of cytomegalovirus exposure and HLA in healthy donors. General study findings and limits: A later analysis linked a missense DCLRE1C variant to TCR beta V- and J-gene trimming. Associated with cytomegalovirus, according to the listing, were 164 TCR beta chains. More clonal expansion characterized HLA-associated TCR beta chains than equally common others in a later analysis.

Use of 60 Vbeta and 13 Jbeta primers characterized the PCR. Generated by immunoSEQ multiplex PCR, the TCRdb table keeps only in-frame clones and is missing some. This table has around 200,000 clones, 75% to 85% appearing once. The chain employs TRBV4-3 and TRBJ2-7; 13 bases fit TRBD2. This TCR was recovered from a boy younger than 18 in good health and CMV-seronegative. Sequencing used PBMCs. This CDR3 reads CASSAGTSGVTYEQYF. The CDR3 DNA reads TGCGCCAGCAGCGCCGGGACTAGCGGGGTGACCTACGAGCAGTACTTC.